The subject of this entry is one TCR beta chain. Its target antigen remains unknown. The record has no base qualities; no much larger clone is one base away. Whole blood was collected in K2EDTA tubes by collaborating institutions according to the institutions' own protocols. For TCRbeta analysis, collaborator samples were shipped as frozen whole blood, as isolated PBMCs, or as DNA extracted from either sample type. Per the germline V gene, LGHNA is the CDR1 and YSLEER is the CDR2. The trim is 9 bases for V and 5 bases for J, with a gap of 13 bases between the germline ends. The CDR3 has 12 amino acids, counting the end cysteine and phenylalanine. The CDR3 DNA has 36 bases and is translated from base 1. The immunoSEQ Assay, a bias-controlled multiplex PCR, was used to amplify TCRbeta CDR3 regions from genomic DNA. In the source study's methods: Within the assay, amplification of reference gene primers was used to estimate how many nucleated cells each sample contained. To quantify the absolute abundance of each unique TCRbeta CDR3 rearrangement, sequence reads were collapsed and filtered. For each sample, productive Simpson clonality was calculated as the square root of Simpson's diversity index across productive rearrangements. The immuneACCESS repertoire file appears here via TCRdb, limited to in-frame rearrangements. These files lack a portion of the clones; in checked studies, under half of the deficit traces to unresolved V genes, and the cause of the others is not known. V, J and clone size are taken as reported in that table, and D and trimming were inferred from the DNA itself. This sample is represented by tens of thousands of clones; roughly 89% of them were singletons. 4% of the sample is in the top ten clones.

The source of the sample is a study of blood T cell repertoires in COVID-19 (dated by TCRdb to the early 2020s). Turning to the overall study: Samples covering the acute and convalescent phases of COVID-19 were provided by collaborators in the United States, Italy and Spain. The prospective study material was composed of cDNA or gDNA derived from T cells, B-cell-depleted T cells, or PBMCs. The samples were drawn from the first 160 participants of the ongoing ImmuneRACE study and from over a thousand subjects provided by 6 global collaborators. Where HLA class I and class II types were available, the types were taken from metadata supplied by the sample provider, not from assay-based typing. The dataset comprised deeply sampled blood TCRbeta repertoires from subjects exposed to, actively infected with, or recovered from COVID-19. The repertoires were released in a freely available public database intended as a resource for research on the immune response to SARS-CoV-2. The sample metadata nearly always contained a de-identified subject ID, COVID-19 status, age in years and sex.

Broad study findings and their caveats: Clinical and demographic metadata were provided uncurated, with the amount varying by source and participant.

Sequencing was performed on peripheral blood. In this chain, TRBV4-3 is recombined with TRBJ1-2, with TRBD1 perhaps the D gene, on 6 matching bases. The clonotype comes from a human donor in a cohort sampled during active COVID-19. For the CDR3, the sequence is CASRGGSYGYTF. The base sequence is TGCGCCAGTCGAGGGGGTTCTTATGGCTACACCTTC.